This T cell receptor beta chain was profiled in a study of blood T cell repertoires in COVID-19. At the level of the study: Samples representing acute and convalescent COVID-19 were sourced from the United States, Italy and Spain. The cDNA or gDNA used as material had been derived from T cells, B-cell-depleted T cells, or PBMCs.

Original processing notes: Nucleated cell counts were estimated from reference gene primer amplification. This table comes from immunoSEQ multiplex PCR, and its TCRdb copy is limited to in-frame clones, with some not included. The D gene and trimming were derived from the DNA, and the V and J assignments and clone size from that table. The sample shows 150,000 to 200,000 clones, roughly 79% of them seen only once. The CDR3 contains 14 residues. The J segment lost 5 bases and the V segment lost 5 bases, leaving 8 bases of the junction unmatched. CDR1 and CDR2 from the germline V gene are SEHNR and FQNEAQ (reference sequence).

Sequencing used peripheral blood. The receptor comes from a woman in her seventies with acute or convalescent COVID-19. The chain has TRBV7-9 and TRBJ2-5; 7 bases fit TRBD2. CDR3 residues: CASSPGRAGETQYF. In DNA, the CDR3 is TGTGCCAGCAGCCCGGGGAGGGCAGGCGAGACCCAGTACTTC.